This T cell receptor beta chain comes out of a study of cytomegalovirus exposure and HLA in healthy donors. Study results and limitations: There were a few CMV-associated chains whose specificity for CMV antigens was confirmed in vitro. TCR beta V- and J-gene trimming, according to a later analysis, was linked to a missense DCLRE1C variant.

The CDR3 has 15 amino acids. Per the germline V gene, CDR1 is SGHRS and CDR2 is YFSETQ. V was pared by 6 bases and J by 0 bases, with 12 bases between. Details on this clone: Its antigen is not identified.

Use of 60 Vbeta and 13 Jbeta primers characterized the PCR. Profiled with immunoSEQ multiplex PCR; TCRdb holds only in-frame clones, not every one. Among over 200,000 clones listed, approximately 79% were seen once. The source material was PBMCs. This clonotype originated in a male donor in good health and CMV-seronegative. The chain links TRBV5-1 to TRBJ2-2; D possibly corresponds to TRBD1 (6 bases). The CDR3 nucleotides read TGCGCCAGCACCCTGACAGGCACGAACACCGGGGAGCTGTTTTTT. It codes for CASTLTGTNTGELFF.